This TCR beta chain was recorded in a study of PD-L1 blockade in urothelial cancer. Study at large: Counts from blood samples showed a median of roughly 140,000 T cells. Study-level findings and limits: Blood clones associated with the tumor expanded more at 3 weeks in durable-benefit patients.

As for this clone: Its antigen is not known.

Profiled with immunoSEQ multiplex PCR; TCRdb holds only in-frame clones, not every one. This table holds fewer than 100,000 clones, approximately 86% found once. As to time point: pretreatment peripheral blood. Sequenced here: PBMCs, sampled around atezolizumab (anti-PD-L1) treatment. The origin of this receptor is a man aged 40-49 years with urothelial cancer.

The CDR3 DNA follows: TGTGCCAGCAGTAGTTCGGCAGGGTCCAAAAACATTCAGTACTTC. Protein: CASSSSAGSKNIQYF. The V and J genes are TRBV9 and TRBJ2-4; D possibly corresponds to TRBD1 (5 bases). The V gene lost 5 bases and the J gene lost 2 bases, with 14 bases spanning the gap. This CDR3 has 15 amino acids. Germline V CDR1 and CDR2: SGDLS, YYNGEE.